This T cell receptor beta chain was sequenced for a study of response to subunit inactivated influenza vaccine. MiXCR, applied by TCRdb to the RT-PCR reads, yields one record per CDR3 protein. This table has a few hundred thousand distinct CDR3 sequences, approximately 10% appearing once. The germline CDR1 and CDR2 sequences are LNHNV and YYDKDF (reference sequence). The CDR3 has 14 residues. Deletions cut 0 bases from V and 5 bases from J, with 8 bases between. There are a few counts of this clonotype. The sample was also reused in another study, on T cells expressing NK-cell markers. That paper states: Libraries used 5'RACE template switching adding universal primer site and UMIs.

The chain employs TRBV15 and TRBJ2-1; D remains unclear. The source of this sequence is a man in his forties or fifties who received an inactivated influenza vaccine. The input for sequencing was PBMCs from blood, taken on the day of vaccination. The CDR3 region has the DNA TGTGCCACCAGCAGAGATAGGACGGACAATGAGCAGTTCTTC. Protein product: CATSRDRTDNEQFF. The full variable domain, in which reference TRBV15 and TRBJ2-1 provide the parts outside the CDR3, is DAMVIQNPRYQVTQFGKPVTLSCSQTLNHNVMYWYQQKSSQAPKLLFHYYDKDFNNEADTPDNFQSRRPNTSFCFLDIRSPGLGDTAMYLCATSRDRTDNEQFFGPGTRLTVL.